A single sample gave rise to the 8 T cell receptor beta chains below, sequenced in a study of blood T cells in healthy people across ages. The second PCR ran about 7 to 12 cycles with a sample-barcoded 5' primer and J-beta primers. TCRdb ran MiXCR on the 5' RACE reads and lists one entry per CDR3 protein. Counted here are approximately 490,000 distinct CDR3 sequences, less than 25% occurring once; the ten biggest clones make up 8.7%. These data were also reused for a study on T cells of mothers and their children.

Sequencing was done on a sample of blood. The receptor source for this set is a boy aged 10-17 years in good health.

This clonotype was counted between two and nine times. The chain is built from TRBV7-2 and TRBJ2-7; 9 bases agree with TRBD2. Unmatched junction bases numbered 12, after V lost 4 bases and J lost 5 bases. Germline-derived CDR1 and CDR2 are SGHTA and FQGNSA. The CDR3 length is 16 residues. The CDR3, as DNA: TGTGCCAGCAGCTCGGAAACGGGACTAGCTTTCCACGAGCAGTACTTC. Its translation: CASSSETGLAFHEQYF.

This clonotype was detected ten times or more. The chain uses TRBV4-1 and TRBJ2-7; TRBD2 matches 8 bases. Trimming took 4 bases from V and 5 from J; bases not matched to a gene: 4. Germline V CDR1 and CDR2: MGHRA, YSYEKL. The CDR3 has 13 amino acids. CDR3 nucleotides: TGCGCCAGCAGCCGGACTAGCCTGGACGAGCAGTACTTC. Amino acids: CASSRTSLDEQYF.

The chain joins TRBV6-2 or TRBV6-3 to TRBJ2-7; TRBD2 matches at 7 bases. From germline, CDR1 is MNHEY and CDR2 SVGEGT. The CDR3 has 15 residues. V was pared by 6 bases and J by 2 bases, with 10 bases of the junction left unmatched. CDR3 sequence (DNA): TGTGCCAGCAGCGTAAGGTACGGGGGGACCTACGAGCAGTACTTC. This translates into CASSVRYGGTYEQYF.

The chain carries TRBV7-2 and TRBJ1-3; no reliable D call. The CDR3 is made up of 13 amino acids. Germline loops: CDR1 SGHTA, CDR2 FQGNSA. V was trimmed by 2 bases and J by 8 bases, leaving 10 bases between them. The CDR3 sequence is CASSLIFRDTIYF. The CDR3 nucleotides are TGTGCCAGCAGCTTAATCTTCAGAGACACCATATATTTT.

This clonotype was seen a handful of times. The chain links TRBV5-1 to TRBJ2-3; no firm D call. Germline CDR1 and CDR2: SGHRS and YFSETQ. V lost 4 bases to trimming and J lost 8 bases, with 14 bases between them. The CDR3 has 13 amino acids. The CDR3 protein is CASSPALGGTQYF. The DNA of the CDR3 is TGCGCCAGCAGCCCCGCTCTGGGTGGTACGCAGTATTTT.

This chain uses TRBV2 with TRBJ2-3; no clear D. The germline V gene encodes CDR1 SNHLY and CDR2 FYNNEI. V was clipped by 7 bases and J by 2 bases, with 19 bases between them. CDR3 length equals 16 residues. CDR3 sequence (DNA): TGTGCCAGCACCGGAACTGGACCCACGGACACAGATACGCAGTATTTT. Its translation: CASTGTGPTDTDTQYF.

This clonotype was seen a few times. This CDR3 fails to terminate in the conserved phenylalanine or tryptophan, so it likely reflects a read error. This chain joins TRBV28 and TRBJ1-1; possibly TRBD1 for D (5 bases). The CDR3 has 17 residues. V lost 5 bases and J 3 bases, leaving 22 bases between the germline ends. Germline values: CDR1 MDHEN, CDR2 SYDVKM. The CDR3 sequence: CASSPKLGAGADTEAFS. CDR3 in DNA: TGTGCCAGCAGTCCGAAACTTGGGGCCGGGGCGGACACTGAAGCTTTCTCT.

This clonotype was detected many times. This chain connects TRBV18 to TRBJ2-1, with 8 bases matching TRBD1. The V gene end was trimmed by 5 bases and the J gene end by 1 base; junction bases not matched to a gene: 7. This CDR3 has 16 residues. The germline V gene has CDR1 KGHSH and CDR2 LQKENI. DNA of the CDR3: TGTGCCAGCTCATCCAGGACAGGGTTATCCTACAATGAGCAGTTCTTC. This codes for CASSSRTGLSYNEQFF.